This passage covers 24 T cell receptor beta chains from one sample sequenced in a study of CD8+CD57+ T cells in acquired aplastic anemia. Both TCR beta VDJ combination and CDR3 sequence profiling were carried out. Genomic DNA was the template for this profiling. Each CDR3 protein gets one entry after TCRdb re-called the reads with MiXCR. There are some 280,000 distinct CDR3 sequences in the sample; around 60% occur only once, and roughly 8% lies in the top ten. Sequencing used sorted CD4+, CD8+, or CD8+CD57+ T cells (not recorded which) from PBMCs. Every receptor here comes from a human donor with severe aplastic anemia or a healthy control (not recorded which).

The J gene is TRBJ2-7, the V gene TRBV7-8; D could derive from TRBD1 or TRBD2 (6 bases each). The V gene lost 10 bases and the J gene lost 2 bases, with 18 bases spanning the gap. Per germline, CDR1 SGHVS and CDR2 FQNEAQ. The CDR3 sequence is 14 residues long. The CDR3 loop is CATCRGPRAYEQYF. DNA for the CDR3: TGTGCCACCTGTCGGGGGCCCCGCGCCTACGAGCAGTACTTC.

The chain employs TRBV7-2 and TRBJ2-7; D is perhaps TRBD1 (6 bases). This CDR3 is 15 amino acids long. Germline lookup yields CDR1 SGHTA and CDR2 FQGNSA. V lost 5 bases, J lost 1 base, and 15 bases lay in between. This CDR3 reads CASSLGGSRSYEQYF. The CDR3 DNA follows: TGTGCCAGCAGCCTAGGGGGATCCCGTTCCTACGAGCAGTACTTC.

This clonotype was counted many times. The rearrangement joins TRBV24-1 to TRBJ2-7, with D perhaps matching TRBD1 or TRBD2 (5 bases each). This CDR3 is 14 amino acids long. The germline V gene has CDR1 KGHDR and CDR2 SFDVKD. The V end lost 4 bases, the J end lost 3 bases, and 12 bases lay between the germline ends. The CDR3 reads CATSDTGTLYEQYF. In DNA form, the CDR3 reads TGTGCCACCAGTGACACCGGGACCCTCTACGAGCAGTACTTC.

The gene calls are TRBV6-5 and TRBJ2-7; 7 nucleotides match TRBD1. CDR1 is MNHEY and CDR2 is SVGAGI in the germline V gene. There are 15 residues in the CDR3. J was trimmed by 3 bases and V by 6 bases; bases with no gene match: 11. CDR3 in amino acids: CASSGRQGGIYEQYF. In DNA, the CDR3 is TGTGCCAGCAGCGGCCGACAGGGCGGAATCTACGAGCAGTACTTC.

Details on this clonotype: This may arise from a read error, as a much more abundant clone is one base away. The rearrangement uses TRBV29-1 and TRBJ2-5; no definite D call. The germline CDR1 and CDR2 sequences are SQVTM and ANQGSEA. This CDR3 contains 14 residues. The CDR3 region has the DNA TGCAGCGTTGAAGCGTGGGCGTGCCAAGAGACCGAGTACTTC. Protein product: CSVEAWACQETEYF.

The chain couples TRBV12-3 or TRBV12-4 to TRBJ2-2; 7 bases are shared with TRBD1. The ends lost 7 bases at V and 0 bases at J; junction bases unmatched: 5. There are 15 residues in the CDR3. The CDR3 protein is CASTRDSTNTGELFF. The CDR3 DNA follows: TGTGCCAGCACCAGGGACAGTACGAACACCGGGGAGCTGTTTTTT.

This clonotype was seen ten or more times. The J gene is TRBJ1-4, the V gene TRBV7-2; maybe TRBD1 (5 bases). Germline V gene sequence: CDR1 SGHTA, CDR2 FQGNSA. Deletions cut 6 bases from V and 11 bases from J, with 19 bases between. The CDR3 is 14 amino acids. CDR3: CASSSGTAEEKLFF. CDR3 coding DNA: TGTGCCAGCAGTTCCGGGACGGCGGAGGAGAAACTGTTTTTT.

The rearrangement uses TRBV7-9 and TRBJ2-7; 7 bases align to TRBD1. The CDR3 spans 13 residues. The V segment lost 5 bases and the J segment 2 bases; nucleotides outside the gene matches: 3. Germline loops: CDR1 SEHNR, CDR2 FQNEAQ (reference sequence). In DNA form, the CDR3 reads TGTGCCAGCAGCCAGACAGGGACCTACGAGCAGTACTTC. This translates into CASSQTGTYEQYF. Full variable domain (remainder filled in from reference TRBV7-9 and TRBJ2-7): DTGVSQNPRHKITKRGQNVTFRCDPISEHNRLYWYRQTLGQGPEFLTYFQNEAQLEKSRLLSDRFSAERPKGSFSTLEIQRTEQGDSAMYLCASSQTGTYEQYFGPGTRLTVT.

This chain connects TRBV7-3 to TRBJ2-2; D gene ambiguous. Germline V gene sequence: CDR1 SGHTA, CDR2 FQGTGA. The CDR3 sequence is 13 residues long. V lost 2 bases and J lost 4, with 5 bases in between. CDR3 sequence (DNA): TGTGCCAGCAGCTTATACCTCACCGGGGAGCTGTTTTTT. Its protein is CASSLYLTGELFF.

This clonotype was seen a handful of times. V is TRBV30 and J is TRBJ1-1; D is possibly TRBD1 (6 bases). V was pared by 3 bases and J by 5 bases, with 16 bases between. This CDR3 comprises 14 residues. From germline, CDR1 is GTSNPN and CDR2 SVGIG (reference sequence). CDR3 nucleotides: TGTGCCTGGAGCTTGGGGGCCCGGGGAACTGAAGCTTTCTTT. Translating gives CAWSLGARGTEAFF.

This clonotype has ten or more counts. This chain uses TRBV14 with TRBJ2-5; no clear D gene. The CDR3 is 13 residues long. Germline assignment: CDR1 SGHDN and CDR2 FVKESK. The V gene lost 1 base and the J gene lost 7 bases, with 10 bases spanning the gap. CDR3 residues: CASSQALQLTQYF. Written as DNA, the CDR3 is TGTGCCAGCAGCCAAGCTTTACAGCTGACCCAGTACTTC.

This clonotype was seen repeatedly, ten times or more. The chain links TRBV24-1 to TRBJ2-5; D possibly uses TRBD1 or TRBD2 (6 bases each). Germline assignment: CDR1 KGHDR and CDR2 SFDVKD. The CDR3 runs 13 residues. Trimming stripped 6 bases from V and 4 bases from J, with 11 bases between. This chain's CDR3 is CATSKGGRETQYF. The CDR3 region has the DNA TGTGCCACCAGTAAAGGGGGGCGAGAGACCCAGTACTTC.

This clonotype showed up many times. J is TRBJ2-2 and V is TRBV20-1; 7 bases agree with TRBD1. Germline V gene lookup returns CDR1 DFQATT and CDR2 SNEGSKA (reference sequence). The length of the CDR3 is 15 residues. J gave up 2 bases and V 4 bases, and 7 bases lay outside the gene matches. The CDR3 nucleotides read TGCAGTGCTAACAGACAGGGCGTAAACACCGGGGAGCTGTTTTTT. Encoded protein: CSANRQGVNTGELFF.

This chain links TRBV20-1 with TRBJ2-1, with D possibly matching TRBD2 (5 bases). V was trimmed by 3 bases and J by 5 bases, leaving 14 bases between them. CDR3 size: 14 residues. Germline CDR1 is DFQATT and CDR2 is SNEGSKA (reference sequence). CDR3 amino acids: CSASGNRPDNEQFF. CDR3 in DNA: TGCAGTGCTAGCGGGAACCGACCTGACAATGAGCAGTTCTTC.

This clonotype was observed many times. CDR3 amino acids: CASTPGADSNQPQHF. CDR3 in DNA: TGTGCCAGCACCCCAGGGGCAGATAGCAATCAGCCCCAGCATTTT. The V gene is TRBV9, the J gene TRBJ1-5, with D maybe TRBD1 (6 bases). There are 15 residues in the CDR3. The germline V gene encodes CDR1 SGDLS and CDR2 YYNGEE. Trimming pared 6 bases from V and 0 bases from J, leaving 13 bases between.

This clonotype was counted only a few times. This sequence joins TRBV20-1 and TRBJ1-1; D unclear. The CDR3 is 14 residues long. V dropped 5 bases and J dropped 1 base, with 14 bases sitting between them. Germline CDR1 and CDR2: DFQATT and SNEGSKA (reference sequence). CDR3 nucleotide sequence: TGCAGTGCTGGCAATCCGGGTGGGAACACTGAAGCTTTCTTT. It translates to CSAGNPGGNTEAFF.

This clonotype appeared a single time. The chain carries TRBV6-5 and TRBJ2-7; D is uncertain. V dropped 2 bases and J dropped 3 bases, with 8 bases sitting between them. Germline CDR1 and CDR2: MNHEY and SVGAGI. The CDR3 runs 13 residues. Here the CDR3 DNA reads TGTGCCAGCAGTTACAGGCCCCTCTACGAGCAGTACTTC. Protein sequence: CASSYRPLYEQYF.

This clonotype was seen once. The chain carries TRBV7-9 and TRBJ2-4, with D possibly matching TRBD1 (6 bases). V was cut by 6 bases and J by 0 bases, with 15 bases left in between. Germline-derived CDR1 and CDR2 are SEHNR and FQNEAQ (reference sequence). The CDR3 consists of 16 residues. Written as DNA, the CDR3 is TGTGCCAGCAGTAACAGGGCTGGTGGAGCCAAAAACATTCAGTACTTC. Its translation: CASSNRAGGAKNIQYF.

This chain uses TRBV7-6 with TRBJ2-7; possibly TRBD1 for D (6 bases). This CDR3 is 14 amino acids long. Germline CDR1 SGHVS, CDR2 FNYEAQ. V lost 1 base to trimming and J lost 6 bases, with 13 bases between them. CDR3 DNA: TGTGCCAGCAGCTTAGGGACAGCGCCAGGCGAGCAGTACTTC. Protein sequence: CASSLGTAPGEQYF. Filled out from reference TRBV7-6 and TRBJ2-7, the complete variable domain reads GAGVSQSPRYKVTKRGQDVALRCDPISGHVSLYWYRQALGQGPEFLTYFNYEAQQDKSGLPNDRFSAERPEGSISTLTIQRTEQRDSAMYRCASSLGTAPGEQYFGPGTRLTVT.

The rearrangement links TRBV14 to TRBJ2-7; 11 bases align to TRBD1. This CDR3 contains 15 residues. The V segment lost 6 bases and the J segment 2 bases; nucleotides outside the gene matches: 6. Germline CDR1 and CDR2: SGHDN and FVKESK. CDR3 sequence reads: CASSFGTGGTYEQYF. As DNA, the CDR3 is TGTGCCAGCAGTTTTGGGACAGGGGGAACCTACGAGCAGTACTTC.

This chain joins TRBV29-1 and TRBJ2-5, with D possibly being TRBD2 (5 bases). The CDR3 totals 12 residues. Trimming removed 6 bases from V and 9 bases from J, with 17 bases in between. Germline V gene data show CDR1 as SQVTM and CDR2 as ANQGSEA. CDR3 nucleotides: TGCAGCGTAATGGACTGGAATCAGCCCCAGTACTTC. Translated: CSVMDWNQPQYF.

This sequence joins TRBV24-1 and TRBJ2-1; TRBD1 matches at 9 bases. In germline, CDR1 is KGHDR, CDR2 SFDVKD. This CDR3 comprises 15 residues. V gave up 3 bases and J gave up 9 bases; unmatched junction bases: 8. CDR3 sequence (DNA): TGTGCCACCAGTGATCCGACAGGGGGGAGCGGTGAGCAGTTCTTC. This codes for CATSDPTGGSGEQFF.

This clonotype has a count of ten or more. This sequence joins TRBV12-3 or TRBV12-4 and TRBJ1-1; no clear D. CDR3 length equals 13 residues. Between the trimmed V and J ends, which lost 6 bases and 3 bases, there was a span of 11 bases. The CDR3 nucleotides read TGTGCCAGCAGCTCTCCGGGGTACACTGAAGCTTTCTTT. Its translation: CASSSPGYTEAFF.

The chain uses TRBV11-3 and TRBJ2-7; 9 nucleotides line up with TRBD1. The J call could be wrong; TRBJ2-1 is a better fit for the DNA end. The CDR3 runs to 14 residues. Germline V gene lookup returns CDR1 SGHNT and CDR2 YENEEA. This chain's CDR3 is CASSRDRVGNEQFF. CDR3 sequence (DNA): TGTGCCAGCAGCCGGGACAGGGTAGGCAATGAGCAGTTCTTC.